This TCR beta chain was profiled in a study of shared clonotypes between healthy human individuals. Assay: immunoSEQ multiplex PCR; the TCRdb copy retains only in-frame clones and omits some. The sample lists 1.6 million or so clones, around 97% occurring once. The CDR3 spans 18 residues. The germline gives CDR1 SGHTA, CDR2 FQGTGA. The V end was cut by 2 bases, the J end by 0 bases, with 14 bases between. Healthy HIV-negative adults without recent acute infections or vaccinations served as donors. The sequenced sample was naive CD4+ T cells sorted from blood. Subset in this sample: CD45RA+ positively selected. The chain links TRBV7-3 to TRBJ2-6; D perhaps matches TRBD1 (6 bases). The origin of this receptor is a man in his thirties or forties in good health. CDR3: CASSLGDIFSSGANVLTF. In DNA, the CDR3 is TGTGCCAGCAGCTTAGGGGACATATTCTCCTCTGGGGCCAACGTCCTGACTTTC. Full variable domain (outside the CDR3, taken from reference TRBV7-3 and TRBJ2-6): GAGVSQTPSNKVTEKGKYVELRCDPISGHTALYWYRQSLGQGPEFLIYFQGTGAADDSGLPNDRFFAVRPEGSVSTLKIQRTERGDSAVYLCASSLGDIFSSGANVLTFGAGSRLTVL.